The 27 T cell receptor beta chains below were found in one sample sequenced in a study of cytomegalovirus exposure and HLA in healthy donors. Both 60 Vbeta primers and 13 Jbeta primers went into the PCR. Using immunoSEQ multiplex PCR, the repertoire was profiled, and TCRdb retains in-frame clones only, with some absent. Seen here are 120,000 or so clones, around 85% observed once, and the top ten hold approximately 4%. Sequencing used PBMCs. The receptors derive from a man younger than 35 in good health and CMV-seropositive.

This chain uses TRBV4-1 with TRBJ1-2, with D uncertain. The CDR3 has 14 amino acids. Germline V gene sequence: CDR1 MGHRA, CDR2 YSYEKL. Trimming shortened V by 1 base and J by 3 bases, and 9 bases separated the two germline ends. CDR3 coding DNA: TGCGCCAGCAGCCAAGGAGAAAGAGACTATGGCTACACCTTC. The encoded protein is CASSQGERDYGYTF.

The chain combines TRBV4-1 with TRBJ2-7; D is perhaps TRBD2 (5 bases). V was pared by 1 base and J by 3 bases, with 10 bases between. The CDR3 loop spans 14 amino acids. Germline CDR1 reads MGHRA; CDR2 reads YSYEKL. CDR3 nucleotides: TGCGCCAGCAGCCAAGGGAGCGGTAACTACGAGCAGTACTTC. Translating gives CASSQGSGNYEQYF.

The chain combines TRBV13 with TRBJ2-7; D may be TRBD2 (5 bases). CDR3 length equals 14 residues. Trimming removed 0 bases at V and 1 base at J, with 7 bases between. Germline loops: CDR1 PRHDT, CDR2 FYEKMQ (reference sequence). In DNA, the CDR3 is TGTGCCAGCAGCTTAGGCCGGGGATCCTACGAGCAGTACTTC. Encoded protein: CASSLGRGSYEQYF.

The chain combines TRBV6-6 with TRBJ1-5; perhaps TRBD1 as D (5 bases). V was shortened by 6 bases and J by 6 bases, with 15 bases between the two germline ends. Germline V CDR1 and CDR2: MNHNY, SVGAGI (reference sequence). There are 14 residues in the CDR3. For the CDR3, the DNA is TGTGCCAGCAGCCTCAGGGAAGGGGTTCAGCCCCAGCATTTT. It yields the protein CASSLREGVQPQHF.

The CDR3 loop is CSVFVGVAFF. The CDR3 DNA reads TGCAGCGTTTTTGTCGGGGTAGCTTTCTTT. The rearrangement uses TRBV29-1 and TRBJ1-1, with D unclear. Trimming took off 5 bases at V and 10 bases at J, with 11 bases between the two ends. CDR3 length: 10 residues. Germline CDR1 reads SQVTM; CDR2 reads ANQGSEA.

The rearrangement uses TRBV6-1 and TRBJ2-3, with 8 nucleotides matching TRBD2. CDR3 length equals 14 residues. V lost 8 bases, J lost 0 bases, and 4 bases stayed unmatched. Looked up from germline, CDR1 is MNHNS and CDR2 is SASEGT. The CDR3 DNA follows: TGTGCCAGCGCCGGCGGGGGGAGCACAGATACGCAGTATTTT. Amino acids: CASAGGGSTDTQYF.

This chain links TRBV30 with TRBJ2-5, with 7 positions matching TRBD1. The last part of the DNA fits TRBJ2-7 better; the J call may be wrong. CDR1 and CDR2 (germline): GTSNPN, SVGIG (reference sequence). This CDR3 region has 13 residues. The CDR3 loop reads CAWSRQGNYEQYF. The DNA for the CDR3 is TGTGCCTGGAGTCGACAGGGTAACTACGAGCAGTACTTC.

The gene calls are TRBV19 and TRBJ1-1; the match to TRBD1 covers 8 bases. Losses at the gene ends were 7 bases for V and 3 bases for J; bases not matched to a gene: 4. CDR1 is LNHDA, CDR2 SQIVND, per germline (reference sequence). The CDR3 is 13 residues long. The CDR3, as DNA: TGTGCCAGTAATGACAGGGGTGACACTGAAGCTTTCTTT. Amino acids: CASNDRGDTEAFF.

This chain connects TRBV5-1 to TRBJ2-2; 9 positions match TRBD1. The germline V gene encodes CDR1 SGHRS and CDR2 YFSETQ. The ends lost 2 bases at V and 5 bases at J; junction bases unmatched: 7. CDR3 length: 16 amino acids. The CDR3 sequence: CASSLDGQGLTGELFF. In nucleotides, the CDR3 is TGCGCCAGCAGCTTAGACGGACAGGGGCTGACCGGGGAGCTGTTTTTT.

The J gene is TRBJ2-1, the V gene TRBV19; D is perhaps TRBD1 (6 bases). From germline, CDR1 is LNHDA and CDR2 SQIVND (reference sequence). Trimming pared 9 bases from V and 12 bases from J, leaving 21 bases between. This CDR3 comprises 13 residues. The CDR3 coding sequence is TGTGCCAGCTGTAAGGGGGAGTGCCGGACGCAGTTCTTC. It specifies CASCKGECRTQFF. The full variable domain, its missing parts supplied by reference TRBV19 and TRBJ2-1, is DGGITQSPKYLFRKEGQNVTLSCEQNLNHDAMYWYRQDPGQGLRLIYYSQIVNDFQKGDIAEGYSVSREKKESFPLTVTSAQKNPTAFYLCASCKGECRTQFFGPGTRLTVL.

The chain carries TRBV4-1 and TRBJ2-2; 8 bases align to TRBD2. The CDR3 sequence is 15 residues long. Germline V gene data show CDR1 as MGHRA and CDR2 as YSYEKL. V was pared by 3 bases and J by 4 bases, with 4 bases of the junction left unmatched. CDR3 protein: CASSHIAGLTGELFF. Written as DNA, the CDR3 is TGCGCCAGCAGCCACATAGCGGGACTCACCGGGGAGCTGTTTTTT.

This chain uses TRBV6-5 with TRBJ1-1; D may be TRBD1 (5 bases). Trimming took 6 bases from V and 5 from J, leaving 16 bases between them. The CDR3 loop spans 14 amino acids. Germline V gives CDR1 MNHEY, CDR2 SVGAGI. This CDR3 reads CASRVDMGGTEAFF. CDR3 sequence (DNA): TGTGCCAGCAGAGTCGATATGGGGGGAACTGAAGCTTTCTTT.

The CDR3 region has the DNA TGTGCCAGCAGCTCAGGGCCTTGGACCCAGTACTTC. Amino acid sequence: CASSSGPWTQYF. This sequence joins TRBV7-2 and TRBJ2-5, with D tentatively TRBD1 (5 bases). Germline V gene sequence: CDR1 SGHTA, CDR2 FQGNSA. The CDR3 loop spans 12 amino acids. Trimming removed 4 bases at V and 7 bases at J, with 10 bases between.

CDR3 DNA: TGTGCCTGGACTAGGGGGACCGGGTCTGCGAGCACAGATACGCAGTATTTT. Its translation: CAWTRGTGSASTDTQYF. The chain links TRBV30 to TRBJ2-3, with D possibly TRBD1 on 6 matching bases. Germline CDR1 GTSNPN, CDR2 SVGIG (reference sequence). V gave up 4 bases and J gave up 0 bases, with 20 bases separating them. The CDR3 runs 17 residues.

The chain's CDR3 is CASSVTSSYNEQFF. For the CDR3, the DNA is TGTGCCAGCAGCGTGACTAGCTCCTACAATGAGCAGTTCTTC. The V gene is TRBV9, the J gene TRBJ2-1; a weak D match, TRBD2 (6 bases). Germline CDR1 is SGDLS and CDR2 is YYNGEE. The CDR3 is 14 amino acids. With 2 bases removed from V and 0 bases from J, the gap between germline ends came to 6 bases.

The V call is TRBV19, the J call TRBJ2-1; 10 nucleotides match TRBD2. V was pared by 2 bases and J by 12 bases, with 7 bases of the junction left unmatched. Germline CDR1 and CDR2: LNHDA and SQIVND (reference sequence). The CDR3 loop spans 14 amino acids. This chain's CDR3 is CASSIRLAGVAQFF. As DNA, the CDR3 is TGTGCCAGTAGTATACGTCTAGCGGGAGTTGCGCAGTTCTTC. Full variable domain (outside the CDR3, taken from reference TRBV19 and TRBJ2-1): DGGITQSPKYLFRKEGQNVTLSCEQNLNHDAMYWYRQDPGQGLRLIYYSQIVNDFQKGDIAEGYSVSREKKESFPLTVTSAQKNPTAFYLCASSIRLAGVAQFFGPGTRLTVL.

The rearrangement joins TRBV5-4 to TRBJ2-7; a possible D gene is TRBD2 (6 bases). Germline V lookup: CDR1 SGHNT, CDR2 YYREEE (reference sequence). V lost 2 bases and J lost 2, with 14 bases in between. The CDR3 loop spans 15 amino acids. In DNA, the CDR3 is TGTGCCAGCAGCTTATACGGAGGGATAACCTACGAGCAGTACTTC. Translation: CASSLYGGITYEQYF.

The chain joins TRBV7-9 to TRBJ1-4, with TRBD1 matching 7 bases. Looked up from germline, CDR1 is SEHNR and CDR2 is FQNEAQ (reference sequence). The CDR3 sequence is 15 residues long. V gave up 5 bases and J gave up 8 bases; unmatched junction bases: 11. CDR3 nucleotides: TGTGCCAGCAGCGCAGGGACAGCCGCGCGAGAAAAACTGTTTTTT. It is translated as CASSAGTAAREKLFF.

CDR3 nucleotide sequence: TGTGCCTGCAGATTAGGGACAGGGAAGTACTTC. Residues: CACRLGTGKYF. The chain recombines TRBV30 with TRBJ2-7; 9 nucleotides match TRBD1. The CDR3 loop spans 11 amino acids. J was trimmed by 11 bases and V by 6 bases; bases with no gene match: 8. The germline gives CDR1 GTSNPN, CDR2 SVGIG (reference sequence).

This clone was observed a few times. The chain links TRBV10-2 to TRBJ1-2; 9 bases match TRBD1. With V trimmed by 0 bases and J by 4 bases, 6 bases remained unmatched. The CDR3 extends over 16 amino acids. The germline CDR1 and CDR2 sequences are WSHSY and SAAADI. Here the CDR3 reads CASSESTETGGYGYTF. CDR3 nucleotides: TGCGCCAGCAGTGAGTCGACCGAGACAGGGGGCTATGGCTACACCTTC.

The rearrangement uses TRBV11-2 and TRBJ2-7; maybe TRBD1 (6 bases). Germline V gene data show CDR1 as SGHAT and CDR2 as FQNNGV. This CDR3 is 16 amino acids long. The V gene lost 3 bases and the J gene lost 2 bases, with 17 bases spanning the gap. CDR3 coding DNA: TGTGCCAGCAGCTTGAATTCGGCAGGGGTTACCTACGAGCAGTACTTC. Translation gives CASSLNSAGVTYEQYF.

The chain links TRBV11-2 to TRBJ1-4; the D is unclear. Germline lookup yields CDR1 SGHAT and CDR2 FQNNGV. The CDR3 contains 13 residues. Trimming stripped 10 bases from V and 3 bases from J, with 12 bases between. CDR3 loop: CATGEQPNEKLFF. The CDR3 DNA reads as TGTGCCACCGGGGAACAGCCTAATGAAAAACTGTTTTTT.

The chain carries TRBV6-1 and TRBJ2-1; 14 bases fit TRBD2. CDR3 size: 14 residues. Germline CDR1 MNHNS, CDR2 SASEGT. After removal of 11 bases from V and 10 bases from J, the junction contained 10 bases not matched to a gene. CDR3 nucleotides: TGTGCCGTAGGGGGACTAGCGGGAGTAGGAGAGCAGTTCTTC. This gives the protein CAVGGLAGVGEQFF.

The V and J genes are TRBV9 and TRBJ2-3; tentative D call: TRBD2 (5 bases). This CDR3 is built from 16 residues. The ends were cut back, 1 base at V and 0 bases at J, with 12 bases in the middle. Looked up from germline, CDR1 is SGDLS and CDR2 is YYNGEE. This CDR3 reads CASSVSLGSSTDTQYF. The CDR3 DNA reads TGTGCCAGCAGCGTATCTCTGGGGAGTAGCACAGATACGCAGTATTTT.

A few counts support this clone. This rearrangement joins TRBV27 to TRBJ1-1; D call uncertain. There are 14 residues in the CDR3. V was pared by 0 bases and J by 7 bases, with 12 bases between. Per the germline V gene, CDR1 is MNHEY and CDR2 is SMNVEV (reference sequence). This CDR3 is CASSLSSRGNEAFF. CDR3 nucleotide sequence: TGTGCCAGCAGTTTATCGTCGAGAGGTAATGAAGCTTTCTTT.

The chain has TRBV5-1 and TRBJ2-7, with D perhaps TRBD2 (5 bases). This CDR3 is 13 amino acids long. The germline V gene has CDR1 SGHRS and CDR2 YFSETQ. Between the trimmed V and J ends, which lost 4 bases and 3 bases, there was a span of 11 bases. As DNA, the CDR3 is TGCGCCAGCAGCCCAGGACTGGGCTACGAGCAGTACTTC. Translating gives CASSPGLGYEQYF.

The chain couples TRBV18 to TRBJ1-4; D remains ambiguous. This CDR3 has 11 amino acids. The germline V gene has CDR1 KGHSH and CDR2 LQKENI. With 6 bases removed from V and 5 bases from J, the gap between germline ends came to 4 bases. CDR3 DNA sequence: TGTGCCAGCTCCCTGAATGAAAAACTGTTTTTT. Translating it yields CASSLNEKLFF.